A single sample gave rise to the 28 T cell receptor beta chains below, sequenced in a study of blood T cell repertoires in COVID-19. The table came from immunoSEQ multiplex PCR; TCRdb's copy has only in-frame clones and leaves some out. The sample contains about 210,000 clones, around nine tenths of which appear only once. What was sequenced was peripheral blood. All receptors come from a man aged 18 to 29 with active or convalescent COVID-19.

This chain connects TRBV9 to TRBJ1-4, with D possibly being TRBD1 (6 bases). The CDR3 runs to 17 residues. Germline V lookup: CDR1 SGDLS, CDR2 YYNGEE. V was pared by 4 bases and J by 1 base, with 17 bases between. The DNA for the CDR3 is TGTGCCAGCAGCCCTGGGTCCCACAGGGTAACTAATGAAAAACTGTTTTTT. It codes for CASSPGSHRVTNEKLFF. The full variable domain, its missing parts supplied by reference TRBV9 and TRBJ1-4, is DSGVTQTPKHLITATGQRVTLRCSPRSGDLSVYWYQQSLDQGLQFLIQYYNGEERAKGNILERFSAQQFPDLHSELNLSSLELGDSALYFCASSPGSHRVTNEKLFFGSGTQLSVL.

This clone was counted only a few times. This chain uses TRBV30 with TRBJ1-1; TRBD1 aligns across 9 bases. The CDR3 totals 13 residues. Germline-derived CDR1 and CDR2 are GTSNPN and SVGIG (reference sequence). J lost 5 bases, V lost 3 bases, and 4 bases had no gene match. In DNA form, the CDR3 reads TGTGCCTGGAGGGGGACAGGGCTAACTGAAGCTTTCTTT. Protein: CAWRGTGLTEAFF.

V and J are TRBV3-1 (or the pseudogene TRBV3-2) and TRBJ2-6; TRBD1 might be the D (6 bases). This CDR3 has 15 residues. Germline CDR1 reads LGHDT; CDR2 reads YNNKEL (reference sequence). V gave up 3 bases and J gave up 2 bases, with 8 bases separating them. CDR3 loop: CASSQNRAGANVLTF. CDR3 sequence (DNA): TGTGCCAGCAGCCAGAACAGGGCTGGGGCCAACGTCCTGACTTTC.

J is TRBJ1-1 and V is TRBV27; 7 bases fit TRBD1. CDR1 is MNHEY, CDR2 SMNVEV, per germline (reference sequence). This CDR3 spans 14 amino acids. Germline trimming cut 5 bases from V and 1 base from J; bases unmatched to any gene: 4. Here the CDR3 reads CASSVQGENTEAFF. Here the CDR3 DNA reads TGTGCCAGCAGTGTCCAGGGGGAGAACACTGAAGCTTTCTTT.

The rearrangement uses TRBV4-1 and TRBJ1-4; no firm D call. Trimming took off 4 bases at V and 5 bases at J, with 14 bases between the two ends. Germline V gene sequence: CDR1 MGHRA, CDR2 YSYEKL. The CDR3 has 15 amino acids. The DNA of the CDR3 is TGCGCCAGCAGCCCCCCGGGGAGGGAAAATGAAAAACTGTTTTTT. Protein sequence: CASSPPGRENEKLFF.

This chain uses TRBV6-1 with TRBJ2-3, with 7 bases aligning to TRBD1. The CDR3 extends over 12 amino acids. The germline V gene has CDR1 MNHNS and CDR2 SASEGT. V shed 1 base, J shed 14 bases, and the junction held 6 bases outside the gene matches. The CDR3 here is CASSEGWAGGYF. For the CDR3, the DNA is TGTGCCAGCAGTGAAGGTTGGGCAGGGGGGTATTTT.

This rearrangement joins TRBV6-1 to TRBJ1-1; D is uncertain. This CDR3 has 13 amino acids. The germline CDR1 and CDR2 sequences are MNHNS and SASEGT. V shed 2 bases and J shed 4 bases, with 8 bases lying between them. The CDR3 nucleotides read TGTGCCAGCAGTGAACGTTGGAGCACTGAAGCTTTCTTT. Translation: CASSERWSTEAFF.

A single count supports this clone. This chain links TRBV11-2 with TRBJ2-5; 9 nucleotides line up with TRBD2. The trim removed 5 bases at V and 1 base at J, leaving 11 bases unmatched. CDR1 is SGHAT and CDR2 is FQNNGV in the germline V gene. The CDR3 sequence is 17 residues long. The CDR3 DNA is TGTGCCAGCAGCCCCTGGGAAGCGGGGGGTTTCCAAGAGACCCAGTACTTC. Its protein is CASSPWEAGGFQETQYF.

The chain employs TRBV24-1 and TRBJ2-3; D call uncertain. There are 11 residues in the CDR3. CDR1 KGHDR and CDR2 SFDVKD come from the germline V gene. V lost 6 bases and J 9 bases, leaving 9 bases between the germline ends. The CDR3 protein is CATSCFATQYF. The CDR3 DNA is TGTGCCACCAGTTGTTTCGCGACGCAGTATTTT.

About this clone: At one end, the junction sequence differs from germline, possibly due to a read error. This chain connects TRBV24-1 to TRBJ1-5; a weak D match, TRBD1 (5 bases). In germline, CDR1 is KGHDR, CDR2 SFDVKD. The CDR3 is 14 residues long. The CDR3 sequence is CATRDRKPNQPQHF. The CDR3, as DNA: TGTGCCACCCGTGACAGAAAACCCAATCAGCCCCAGCATTTT.

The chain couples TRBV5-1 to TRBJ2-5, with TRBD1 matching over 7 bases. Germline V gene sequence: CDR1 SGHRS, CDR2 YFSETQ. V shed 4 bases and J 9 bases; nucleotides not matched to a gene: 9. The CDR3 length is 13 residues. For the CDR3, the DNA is TGCGCCAGCAGCCCTACAGGGGCCGGGGCCCAGTACTTC. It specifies CASSPTGAGAQYF. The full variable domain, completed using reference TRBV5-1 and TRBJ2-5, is KAGVTQTPRYLIKTRGQQVTLSCSPISGHRSVSWYQQTPGQGLQFLFEYFSETQRNKGNFPGRFSGRQFSNSRSEMNVSTLELGDSALYLCASSPTGAGAQYFGPGTRLLVL.

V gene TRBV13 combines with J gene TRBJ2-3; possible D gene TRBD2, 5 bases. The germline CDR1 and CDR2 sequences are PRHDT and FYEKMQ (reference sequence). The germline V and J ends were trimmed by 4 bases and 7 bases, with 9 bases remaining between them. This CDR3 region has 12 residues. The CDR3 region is CASSSQRHTQYF. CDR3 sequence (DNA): TGTGCCAGCAGCTCCCAGCGGCATACGCAGTATTTT.

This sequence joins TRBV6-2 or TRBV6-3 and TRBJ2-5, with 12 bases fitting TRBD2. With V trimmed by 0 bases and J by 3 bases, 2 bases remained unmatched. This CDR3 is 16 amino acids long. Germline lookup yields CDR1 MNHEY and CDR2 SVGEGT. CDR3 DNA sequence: TGTGCCAGCAGTTACTCAACTAGCGGGAGGAAAGAGACCCAGTACTTC. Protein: CASSYSTSGRKETQYF.

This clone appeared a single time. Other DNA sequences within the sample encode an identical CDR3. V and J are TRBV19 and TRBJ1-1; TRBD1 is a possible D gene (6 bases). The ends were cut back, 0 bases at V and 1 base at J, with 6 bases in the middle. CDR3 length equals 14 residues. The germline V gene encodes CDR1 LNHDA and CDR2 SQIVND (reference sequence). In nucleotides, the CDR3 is TGTGCCAGTAGTATAGACAGGGGGAACACTGAAGCTTTCTTT. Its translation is CASSIDRGNTEAFF.

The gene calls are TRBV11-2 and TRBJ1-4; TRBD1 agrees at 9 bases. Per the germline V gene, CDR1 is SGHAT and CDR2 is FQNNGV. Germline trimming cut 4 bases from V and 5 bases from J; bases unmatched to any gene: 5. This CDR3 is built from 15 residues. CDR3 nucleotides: TGTGCCAGCAGCTCCAGCGACAGGGGGAATGAAAAACTGTTTTTT. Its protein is CASSSSDRGNEKLFF. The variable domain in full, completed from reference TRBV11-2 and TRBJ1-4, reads EAGVAQSPRYKIIEKRQSVAFWCNPISGHATLYWYQQILGQGPKLLIQFQNNGVVDDSQLPKDRFSAERLKGVDSTLKIQPAKLEDSAVYLCASSSSDRGNEKLFFGSGTQLSVL.

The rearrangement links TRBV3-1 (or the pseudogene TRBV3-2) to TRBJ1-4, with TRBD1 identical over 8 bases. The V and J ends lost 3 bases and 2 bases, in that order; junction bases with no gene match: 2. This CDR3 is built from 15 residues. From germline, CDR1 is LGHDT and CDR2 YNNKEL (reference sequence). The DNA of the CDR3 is TGTGCCAGCAGCCAGAACAGGGGGACTAATGAAAAACTGTTTTTT. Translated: CASSQNRGTNEKLFF.

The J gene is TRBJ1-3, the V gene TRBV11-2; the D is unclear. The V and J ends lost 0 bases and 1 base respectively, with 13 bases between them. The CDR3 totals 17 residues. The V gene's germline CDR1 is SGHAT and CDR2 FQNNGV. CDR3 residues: CASSLDPGGGSGNTIYF. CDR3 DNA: TGTGCCAGCAGCTTAGATCCGGGTGGAGGGTCTGGAAACACCATATATTTT.

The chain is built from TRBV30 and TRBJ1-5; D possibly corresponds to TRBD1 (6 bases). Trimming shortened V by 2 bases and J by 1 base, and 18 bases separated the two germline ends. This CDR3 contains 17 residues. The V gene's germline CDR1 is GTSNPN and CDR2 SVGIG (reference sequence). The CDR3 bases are TGTGCCTGGAGTCAGGACAGAGAGGCGATAAGCAATCAGCCCCAGCATTTT. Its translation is CAWSQDREAISNQPQHF.

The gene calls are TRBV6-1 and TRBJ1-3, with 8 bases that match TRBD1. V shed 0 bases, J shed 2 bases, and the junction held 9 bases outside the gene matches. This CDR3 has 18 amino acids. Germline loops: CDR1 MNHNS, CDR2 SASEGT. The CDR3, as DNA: TGTGCCAGCAGTGAAGCCTTCGGACAGGGTGCGACTGGAAACACCATATATTTT. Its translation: CASSEAFGQGATGNTIYF.

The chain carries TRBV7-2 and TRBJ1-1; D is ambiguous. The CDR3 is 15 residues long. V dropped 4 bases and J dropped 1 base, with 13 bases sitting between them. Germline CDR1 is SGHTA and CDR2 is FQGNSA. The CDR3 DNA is TGTGCCAGCAGCTCTGACTCGAATTCGAACACTGAAGCTTTCTTT. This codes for CASSSDSNSNTEAFF. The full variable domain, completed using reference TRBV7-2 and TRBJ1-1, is GAGVSQSPSNKVTEKGKDVELRCDPISGHTALYWYRQSLGQGLEFLIYFQGNSAPDKSGLPSDRFSAERTGGSVSTLTIQRTQQEDSAVYLCASSSDSNSNTEAFFGQGTRLTVV.

Here the CDR3 reads CASRQVWNTGELFF. The CDR3 bases are TGTGCCAGCAGGCAGGTCTGGAACACCGGGGAGCTGTTTTTT. V usage is TRBV6-4 and J usage is TRBJ2-2, with D unresolved. Trimming shortened V by 6 bases and J by 1 base, and 9 bases separated the two germline ends. There are 14 residues in the CDR3. Germline assignment: CDR1 MRHNA and CDR2 SNTAGT.

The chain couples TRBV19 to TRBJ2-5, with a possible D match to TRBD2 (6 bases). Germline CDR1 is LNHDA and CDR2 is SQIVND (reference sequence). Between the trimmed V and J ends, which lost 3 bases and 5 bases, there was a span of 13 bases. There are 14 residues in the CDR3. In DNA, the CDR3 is TGTGCCAGTAGTATGAGCCGGGAGAGGGAGACCCAGTACTTC. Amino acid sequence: CASSMSRERETQYF.

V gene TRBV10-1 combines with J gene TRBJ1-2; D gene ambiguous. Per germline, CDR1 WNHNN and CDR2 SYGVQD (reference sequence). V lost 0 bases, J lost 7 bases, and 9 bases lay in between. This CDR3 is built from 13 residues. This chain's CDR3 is CASSESRERGYTF. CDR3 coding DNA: TGCGCCAGCAGTGAGTCGCGGGAACGTGGCTACACCTTC.

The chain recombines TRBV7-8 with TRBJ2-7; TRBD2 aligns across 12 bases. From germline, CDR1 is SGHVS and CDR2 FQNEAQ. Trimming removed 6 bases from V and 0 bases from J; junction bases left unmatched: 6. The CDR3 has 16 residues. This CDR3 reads CASSTSGRTPSYEQYF. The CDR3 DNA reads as TGTGCCAGCAGTACTAGCGGGAGGACACCCTCCTACGAGCAGTACTTC.

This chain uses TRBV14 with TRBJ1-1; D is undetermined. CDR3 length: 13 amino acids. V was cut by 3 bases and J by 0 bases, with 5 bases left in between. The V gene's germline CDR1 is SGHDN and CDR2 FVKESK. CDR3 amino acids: CASSHHMNTEAFF. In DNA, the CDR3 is TGTGCCAGCAGCCACCACATGAACACTGAAGCTTTCTTT.

CDR3 region: CASSLDRGQPQHF. CDR3 bases: TGTGCCAGCAGCTTAGATAGGGGTCAGCCCCAGCATTTT. This chain joins TRBV11-2 and TRBJ1-5, with D perhaps TRBD1 (5 bases). The CDR3 consists of 13 residues. Trimming stripped 0 bases from V and 6 bases from J, with 6 bases between. Germline values: CDR1 SGHAT, CDR2 FQNNGV.

The CDR3 DNA is TGCAGCGTCCGTGGACAGGGGGCTAATGAAAAACTGTTTTTT. Its protein product is CSVRGQGANEKLFF. The chain employs TRBV29-1 and TRBJ1-4, with 10 bases matching TRBD1. Germline V gene sequence: CDR1 SQVTM, CDR2 ANQGSEA. This CDR3 region has 14 residues. V shed 6 bases and J 3 bases; nucleotides not matched to a gene: 4.

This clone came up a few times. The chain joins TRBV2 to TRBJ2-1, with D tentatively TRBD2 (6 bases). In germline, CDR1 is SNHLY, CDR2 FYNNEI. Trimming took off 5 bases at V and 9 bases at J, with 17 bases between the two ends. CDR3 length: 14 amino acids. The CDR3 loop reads CASSPDYIGSEQFF. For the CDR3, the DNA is TGTGCCAGCAGTCCAGACTACATCGGGAGTGAGCAGTTCTTC.